This T cell receptor (beta chain) was sequenced for a study of cytomegalovirus exposure and HLA in healthy donors. The germline V gene encodes CDR1 SEHNR and CDR2 FQNEAQ (reference sequence). There are 15 residues in the CDR3. The V gene end was trimmed by 5 bases and the J gene end by 4 bases; junction bases not matched to a gene: 7. Primers: 60 Vbeta forward and 13 Jbeta reverse. TCRdb's table, derived via immunoSEQ multiplex PCR, lists solely in-frame clones and lacks some. Among 210,000 or so clones listed, around 80% were seen once. The sample taken for sequencing was PBMCs. This rearrangement joins TRBV7-9 to TRBJ2-5; 10 positions agree with TRBD2. This TCR came from a boy between 2 and 10 years old in good health and CMV-seronegative. For the CDR3, the DNA is TGTGCCAGCAGCCCACTAAGCGGGGGGGGAGAGACCCAGTACTTC. It specifies CASSPLSGGGETQYF.